The 3 T cell receptor beta chains presented below share a single source sample, sequenced in a study of beta chain features in type 1 diabetes. Expressed TCRB transcripts were sequenced, since all the RNA that had been isolated was reverse transcribed. Sequencing used immunoSEQ multiplex PCR; TCRdb keeps in-frame clones, though not all of them. Of approximately 46,000 clones in the sample, around 40% are singletons; the top ten hold over 0.1%. Study conclusions and caveats: People with Type 1 diabetes carried modestly yet significantly shorter TCRB CDR3s in all four CD4+ subsets.

These receptors have no identified antigens. The sample comprised stem cell memory CD4+ T cells from blood. These receptors came from a young man with type 1 diabetes.

This clone showed up just once. The chain carries TRBV5-1 and TRBJ1-1; TRBD1 agrees at 7 bases. CDR3 length: 15 residues. After removal of 3 bases from V and 5 bases from J, the junction contained 10 bases not matched to a gene. CDR1 is SGHRS, CDR2 YFSETQ, per germline. The CDR3 here is CASSSTGPGGTEAFF. The CDR3 DNA reads as TGCGCCAGCAGCTCGACAGGGCCTGGAGGGACTGAAGCTTTCTTT.

This clone was counted a few times. This chain joins TRBV27 and TRBJ2-1, with 7 bases identical to TRBD1. Germline assignment: CDR1 MNHEY and CDR2 SMNVEV (reference sequence). V lost 5 bases, J lost 0 bases, and 7 bases stayed unmatched. This CDR3 has 16 amino acids. In DNA form, the CDR3 reads TGTGCCAGCAGTCTTTTTAGGGGGCTCTCCTACAATGAGCAGTTCTTC. Protein product: CASSLFRGLSYNEQFF.

The chain carries TRBV11-3 and TRBJ2-1, with 12 bases lining up with TRBD2. The CDR3 spans 14 residues. The ends lost 1 base at V and 9 bases at J; junction bases unmatched: 1. Germline lookup yields CDR1 SGHNT and CDR2 YENEEA. The CDR3: CASSLGLAGVEQFF. The CDR3 DNA follows: TGTGCCAGCAGCTTAGGACTAGCGGGAGTTGAGCAGTTCTTC.